This T cell receptor beta chain was sequenced for a study of shared clonotypes between healthy human individuals. A note on this clone: As yet, its antigen is unknown.

General study results and limits: Estimated richness was generally greater in naive than memory subsets. Clonotypes shared by all four sorted-subset donors had higher generation probabilities than non-shared clonotypes.

CDR1 and CDR2 from the germline V gene are SGHVS and FNYEAQ. The CDR3 runs 17 residues. V lost 1 base and J lost 0, with 13 bases in between. There were only Caucasian adults among the donors, and all lived in Nashville, Tennessee. Negatively enriched CD4+ T cells were divided by CD45RA into naive and memory. TCRdb keeps only in-frame clones here, not all; method: immunoSEQ multiplex PCR. The sample consists of roughly 2.2 million clones, roughly 92% of them appearing once. Sample: naive CD4+ T cells from PBMCs. The subset: CD45RA+ positively selected. This clonotype was obtained from a man between 18 and 29 years old in good health. Some clones in this sample may be carry-over from other donors' samples. The chain employs TRBV7-6 and TRBJ1-3; D is perhaps TRBD1 (6 bases). This chain's CDR3 is CASSLGVRGPSGNTIYF. Written as DNA, the CDR3 is TGTGCCAGCAGCTTAGGGGTCAGGGGCCCCTCTGGAAACACCATATATTTT.